The next 20 T cell receptor beta chains were all read from a single sample in a study of T cells in localized non-small cell lung cancer. The repertoire was sequenced with immunoSEQ multiplex PCR; TCRdb's copy has only in-frame clones and lacks some. The repertoire holds 100,000 to 150,000 clones, 80% to 90% seen once, with around 1.7% in the top ten. Sequenced material: peripheral blood, taken before any cancer treatment. The receptors were gathered from a female donor of 60 years or more with stage I lung adenocarcinoma.

This clone showed up just once. In nucleotides, the CDR3 is TGTGCCAGCCGGTTTGCGTTTGGGACCCAGTACTTC. Its protein product is CASRFAFGTQYF. This chain uses TRBV6-5 with TRBJ2-5, with unresolved D. CDR1 is MNHEY, CDR2 SVGAGI, per germline. The CDR3 sequence is 12 residues long. V lost 8 bases and J lost 7, with 14 bases in between.

J is TRBJ2-1 and V is TRBV5-1, with 10 bases identical to TRBD1. The CDR3 is 13 amino acids. The germline gives CDR1 SGHRS, CDR2 YFSETQ. The trim removed 3 bases at V and 10 bases at J, leaving 4 bases unmatched. Here the CDR3 DNA reads TGCGCCAGCAGCTGGGACAGGGGACGCGAGCAGTTCTTC. It is translated as CASSWDRGREQFF.

The chain links TRBV6-4 to TRBJ2-2; 10 bases agree with TRBD2. V shed 5 bases, J shed 4 bases, and the junction held 4 bases outside the gene matches. The CDR3 covers 15 residues. CDR1 is MRHNA, CDR2 SNTAGT, per germline. CDR3 region: CASSTGLASTGELFF. Written as DNA, the CDR3 is TGTGCCAGCAGTACGGGACTAGCGAGCACCGGGGAGCTGTTTTTT.

The V and J genes are TRBV5-4 and TRBJ2-3; 10 bases agree with TRBD2. The ends lost 4 bases at V and 6 bases at J; junction bases unmatched: 11. CDR3 length equals 16 residues. The germline gives CDR1 SGHNT, CDR2 YYREEE (reference sequence). CDR3 sequence: CASSAFVAGGSDTQYF. The CDR3 DNA is TGTGCCAGCAGCGCCTTCGTAGCGGGAGGTTCTGATACGCAGTATTTT.

This chain uses TRBV10-3 with TRBJ2-7; the D gene is possibly TRBD2 (6 bases). The V and J ends lost 7 bases and 6 bases respectively, with 13 bases between them. The germline V gene encodes CDR1 ENHRY and CDR2 SYGVKD. The CDR3 loop spans 12 amino acids. The CDR3 DNA follows: TGTGCCATCAACGGCGGGGAGGCCGAGCAGTACTTC. Translating gives CAINGGEAEQYF.

The chain is built from TRBV18 and TRBJ2-1; 10 bases map to TRBD2. This CDR3 contains 15 residues. The germline V gene encodes CDR1 KGHSH and CDR2 LQKENI. Trimming cost V 4 bases and J 7 bases; bases outside gene matches: 7. For the CDR3, the DNA is TGTGCCAGCTCACGCCTCGGGACTAGCGCGAATGAGCAGTTCTTC. It encodes CASSRLGTSANEQFF.

V usage is TRBV2 and J usage is TRBJ1-6, with a possible D match to TRBD1 (6 bases). Germline V gene sequence: CDR1 SNHLY, CDR2 FYNNEI. V was clipped by 8 bases and J by 7 bases, with 12 bases between them. This CDR3 contains 13 residues. The CDR3 loop is CASVWQGNSPLHF. The CDR3 bases are TGTGCCAGCGTTTGGCAGGGGAATTCACCCCTCCACTTT.

This chain connects TRBV2 to TRBJ2-7, with TRBD2 matching 12 bases. This CDR3 is 18 amino acids long. Germline assignment: CDR1 SNHLY and CDR2 FYNNEI. Trimming cost V 4 bases and J 0 bases; bases outside gene matches: 10. The CDR3 DNA sequence: TGTGCCAGCAGTGTAAGTGGGCTAGCGGGAGGGAACTCCTACGAGCAGTACTTC. Encoded protein: CASSVSGLAGGNSYEQYF.

The V and J genes are TRBV2 and TRBJ2-7; D is undetermined. Deletions cut 6 bases from V and 2 bases from J, with 8 bases between. Germline V gene sequence: CDR1 SNHLY, CDR2 FYNNEI. The CDR3 length is 12 residues. The CDR3, as DNA: TGTGCCAGCAGCTCCCACGCCTACGAGCAGTACTTC. It is translated as CASSSHAYEQYF.

This sequence joins TRBV6-1 and TRBJ1-4; D call uncertain. The CDR3 consists of 13 residues. The germline V gene encodes CDR1 MNHNS and CDR2 SASEGT. V was cut by 6 bases and J by 6 bases, with 11 bases left in between. Here the CDR3 reads CASRGSMYEKLFF. The CDR3 DNA follows: TGTGCCAGCAGGGGCAGTATGTATGAAAAACTGTTTTTT.

This clone has just one count. The chain combines TRBV7-6 with TRBJ1-5; unclear D gene. V lost 5 bases to trimming and J lost 0 bases, with 11 bases between them. Germline V gene sequence: CDR1 SGHVS, CDR2 FNYEAQ. CDR3 length: 15 amino acids. The CDR3 loop reads CASSPGHYSNQPQHF. CDR3 DNA sequence: TGTGCCAGCAGCCCGGGTCACTATAGCAATCAGCCCCAGCATTTT.

Within the sample, this clone is medium-sized. The chain joins TRBV11-2 to TRBJ2-7, with 12 positions matching TRBD2. Germline trimming cut 3 bases from V and 2 bases from J; bases unmatched to any gene: 5. CDR1 and CDR2 (germline): SGHAT, FQNNGV. The CDR3 consists of 16 residues. DNA of the CDR3: TGTGCCAGCAGCTTCCTACTAGCGGGAGGCGCCTACGAGCAGTACTTC. Translated, it gives CASSFLLAGGAYEQYF.

The V call is TRBV6-6, the J call TRBJ2-7, with a possible D match to TRBD2 (5 bases). Germline-derived CDR1 and CDR2 are MNHNY and SVGAGI (reference sequence). The ends were cut back, 6 bases at V and 4 bases at J, with 16 bases in the middle. The CDR3 is made up of 14 amino acids. The CDR3 nucleotides are TGTGCCAGCAGATGGCTGGGATCGGGATACGAGCAGTACTTC. Protein sequence: CASRWLGSGYEQYF.

The rearrangement uses TRBV2 and TRBJ2-3, with 7 bases that match TRBD2. The V gene end was trimmed by 9 bases and the J gene end by 6 bases; junction bases not matched to a gene: 12. This CDR3 contains 14 residues. The germline gives CDR1 SNHLY, CDR2 FYNNEI. CDR3 DNA: TGTGCCAGGAAAGTGGGTAGCGGGTATGATACGCAGTATTTT. This translates into CARKVGSGYDTQYF.

This clone has only one observation. V usage is TRBV10-3 and J usage is TRBJ2-3; D is undetermined. The CDR3 extends over 11 amino acids. With 11 bases removed from V and 0 bases from J, the gap between germline ends came to 6 bases. Germline V gene lookup returns CDR1 ENHRY and CDR2 SYGVKD. In DNA, the CDR3 is TGTGCCGCTACAAGCACAGATACGCAGTATTTT. Amino acid sequence: CAATSTDTQYF.

The chain employs TRBV6-5 and TRBJ2-7; D possibly corresponds to TRBD2 (6 bases). This CDR3 comprises 13 residues. Germline lookup yields CDR1 MNHEY and CDR2 SVGAGI. Trimming cost V 7 bases and J 2 bases, with 12 bases left between them. The CDR3 region has the DNA TGTGCCAGCATGAAATTAGCGGCCTACGAGCAGTACTTC. The encoded protein is CASMKLAAYEQYF.

The V call is TRBV5-1, the J call TRBJ2-7; 10 nucleotides line up with TRBD1. V lost 4 bases and J lost 6; bases outside the gene matches: 4. The CDR3 consists of 13 residues. Germline-derived CDR1 and CDR2 are SGHRS and YFSETQ. The CDR3 protein is CASSKGQGREQYF. The CDR3 DNA reads TGCGCCAGCAGCAAGGGACAGGGGCGCGAGCAGTACTTC.

This chain joins TRBV27 and TRBJ2-1, with D maybe TRBD2 (5 bases). Germline CDR1 MNHEY, CDR2 SMNVEV (reference sequence). The CDR3 has 12 amino acids. V was trimmed by 6 bases and J by 8 bases, leaving 11 bases between them. CDR3 loop: CASSADGDEQFF. The DNA for the CDR3 is TGTGCCAGCAGCGCGGACGGGGATGAGCAGTTCTTC.

This clone was observed once. Other DNA sequences of this sample code for an identical CDR3. The gene calls are TRBV2 and TRBJ2-3; 9 bases are a match to TRBD1. Germline trimming cut 4 bases from V and 1 base from J; bases unmatched to any gene: 3. There are 15 residues in the CDR3. CDR1 and CDR2 (germline): SNHLY, FYNNEI. DNA for the CDR3: TGTGCCAGCAGTGGGCGACAGGGGGGCACAGATACGCAGTATTTT. It yields the protein CASSGRQGGTDTQYF.

The CDR3 DNA reads TGCGCCAGCAGGATGGGGGGGTCGAGCACCGGGGAGCTGTTTTTT. Protein product: CASRMGGSSTGELFF. The chain is built from TRBV10-2 and TRBJ2-2; 7 nucleotides align to TRBD2. Germline-derived CDR1 and CDR2 are WSHSY and SAAADI. The junction had 8 bases not matched to a gene; V was cut back by 6 bases and J by 4 bases. The CDR3 runs 15 residues.